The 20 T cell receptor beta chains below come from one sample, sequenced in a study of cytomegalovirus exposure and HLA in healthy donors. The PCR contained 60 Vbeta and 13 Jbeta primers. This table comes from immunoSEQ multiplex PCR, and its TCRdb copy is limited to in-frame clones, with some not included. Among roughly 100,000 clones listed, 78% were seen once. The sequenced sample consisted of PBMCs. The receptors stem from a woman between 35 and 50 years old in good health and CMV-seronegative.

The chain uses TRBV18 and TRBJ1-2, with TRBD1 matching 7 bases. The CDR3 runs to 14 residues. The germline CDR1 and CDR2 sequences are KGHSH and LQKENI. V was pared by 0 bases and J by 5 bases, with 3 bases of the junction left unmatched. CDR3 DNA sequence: TGTGCCAGCTCACCACCGACAGGGACATATGGCTACACCTTC. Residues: CASSPPTGTYGYTF.

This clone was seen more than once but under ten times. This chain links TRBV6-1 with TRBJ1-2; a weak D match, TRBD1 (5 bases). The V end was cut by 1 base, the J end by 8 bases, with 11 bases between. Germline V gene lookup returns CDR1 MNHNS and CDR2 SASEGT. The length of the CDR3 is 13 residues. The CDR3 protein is CASSEGGGNGYTF. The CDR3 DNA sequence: TGTGCCAGCAGTGAAGGGGGCGGGAACGGCTACACCTTC.

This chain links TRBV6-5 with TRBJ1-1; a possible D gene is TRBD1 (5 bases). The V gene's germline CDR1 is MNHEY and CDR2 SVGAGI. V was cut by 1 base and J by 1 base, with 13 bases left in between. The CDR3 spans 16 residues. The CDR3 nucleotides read TGTGCCAGCAGTTACTTACAGGCGACGGCGAACACTGAAGCTTTCTTT. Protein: CASSYLQATANTEAFF.

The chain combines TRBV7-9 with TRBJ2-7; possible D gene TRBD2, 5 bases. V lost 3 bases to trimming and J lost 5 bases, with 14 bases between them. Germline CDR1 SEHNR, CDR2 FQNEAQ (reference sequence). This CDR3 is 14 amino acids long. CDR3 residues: CASSFEGAVHEQYF. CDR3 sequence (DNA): TGTGCCAGCAGCTTCGAGGGAGCCGTCCACGAGCAGTACTTC. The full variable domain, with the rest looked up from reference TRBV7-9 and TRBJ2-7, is DTGVSQNPRHKITKRGQNVTFRCDPISEHNRLYWYRQTLGQGPEFLTYFQNEAQLEKSRLLSDRFSAERPKGSFSTLEIQRTEQGDSAMYLCASSFEGAVHEQYFGPGTRLTVT.

This CDR3 is CSMGSGISSYNEQFF. The CDR3 DNA is TGCAGCATGGGTAGCGGGATAAGTTCCTACAATGAGCAGTTCTTC. The J gene is TRBJ2-1, the V gene TRBV29-1, with TRBD2 identical over 8 bases. The CDR3 length is 15 residues. V lost 8 bases and J lost 1; bases outside the gene matches: 10. The germline V gene encodes CDR1 SQVTM and CDR2 ANQGSEA.

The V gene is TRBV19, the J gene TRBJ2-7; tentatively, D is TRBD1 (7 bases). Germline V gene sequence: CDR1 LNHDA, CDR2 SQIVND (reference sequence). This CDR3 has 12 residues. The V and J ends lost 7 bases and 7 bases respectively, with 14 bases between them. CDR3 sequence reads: CASNNRGGEQYF. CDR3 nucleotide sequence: TGTGCCAGTAACAACAGGGGAGGAGAGCAGTACTTC.

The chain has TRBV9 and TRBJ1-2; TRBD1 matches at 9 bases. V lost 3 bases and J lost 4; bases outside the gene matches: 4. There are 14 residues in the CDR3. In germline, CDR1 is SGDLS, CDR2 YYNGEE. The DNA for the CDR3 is TGTGCCAGCAGCGCCGTGGACAGGGGCTATGGCTACACCTTC. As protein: CASSAVDRGYGYTF. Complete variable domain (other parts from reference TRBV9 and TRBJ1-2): DSGVTQTPKHLITATGQRVTLRCSPRSGDLSVYWYQQSLDQGLQFLIQYYNGEERAKGNILERFSAQQFPDLHSELNLSSLELGDSALYFCASSAVDRGYGYTFGSGTRLTVV.

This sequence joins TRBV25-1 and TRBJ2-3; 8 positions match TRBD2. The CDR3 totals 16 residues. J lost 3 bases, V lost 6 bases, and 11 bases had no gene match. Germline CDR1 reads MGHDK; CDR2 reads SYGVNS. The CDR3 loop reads CASSTDSGSRTDTQYF. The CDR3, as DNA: TGTGCCAGCAGCACAGACAGCGGGAGTCGAACAGATACGCAGTATTTT.

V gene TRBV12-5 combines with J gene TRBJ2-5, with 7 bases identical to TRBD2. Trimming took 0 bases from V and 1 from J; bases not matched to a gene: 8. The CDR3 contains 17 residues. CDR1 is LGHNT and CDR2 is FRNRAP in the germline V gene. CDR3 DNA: TGTGCTAGTGGTTTGGTACGGTTAGCGGGCCTCCAAGAGACCCAGTACTTC. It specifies CASGLVRLAGLQETQYF.

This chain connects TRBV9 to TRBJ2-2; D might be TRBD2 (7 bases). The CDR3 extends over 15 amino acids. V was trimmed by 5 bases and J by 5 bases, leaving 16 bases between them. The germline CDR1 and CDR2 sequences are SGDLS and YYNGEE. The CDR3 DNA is TGTGCCAGCAGTCCCGGGGGCGGGAGTACCGGGGAGCTGTTTTTT. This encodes CASSPGGGSTGELFF.

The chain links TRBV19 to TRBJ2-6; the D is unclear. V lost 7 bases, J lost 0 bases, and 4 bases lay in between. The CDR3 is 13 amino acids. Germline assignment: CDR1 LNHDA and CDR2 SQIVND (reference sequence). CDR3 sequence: CASTRSGANVLTF. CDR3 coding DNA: TGTGCCAGTACCCGCTCTGGGGCCAACGTCCTGACTTTC.

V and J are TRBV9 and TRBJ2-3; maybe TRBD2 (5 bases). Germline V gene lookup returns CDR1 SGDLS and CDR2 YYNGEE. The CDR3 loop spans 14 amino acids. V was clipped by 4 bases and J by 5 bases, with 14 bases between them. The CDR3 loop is CASSPLPGRDTQYF. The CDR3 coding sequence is TGTGCCAGCAGCCCGTTGCCGGGGAGAGATACGCAGTATTTT.

The CDR3 loop reads CASTPTQTNYGYTF. In nucleotides, the CDR3 is TGTGCCAGTACCCCGACACAAACTAACTATGGCTACACCTTC. The chain combines TRBV19 with TRBJ1-2; D is unresolved. The germline V gene encodes CDR1 LNHDA and CDR2 SQIVND (reference sequence). CDR3 size: 14 residues. V was cut by 7 bases and J by 0 bases, with 12 bases left in between.

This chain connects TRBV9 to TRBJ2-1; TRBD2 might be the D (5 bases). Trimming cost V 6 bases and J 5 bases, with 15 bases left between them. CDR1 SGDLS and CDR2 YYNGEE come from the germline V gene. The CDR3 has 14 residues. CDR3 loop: CASNLAGINNEQFF. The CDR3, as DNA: TGTGCCAGCAATTTGGCGGGCATCAACAATGAGCAGTTCTTC.

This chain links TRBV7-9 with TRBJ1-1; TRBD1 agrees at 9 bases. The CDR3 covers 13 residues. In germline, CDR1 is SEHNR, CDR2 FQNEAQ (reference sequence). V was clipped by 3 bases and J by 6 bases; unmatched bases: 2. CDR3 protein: CASSFDRGAEAFF. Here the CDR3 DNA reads TGTGCCAGCAGCTTTGACAGGGGGGCTGAAGCTTTCTTT. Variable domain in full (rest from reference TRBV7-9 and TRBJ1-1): DTGVSQNPRHKITKRGQNVTFRCDPISEHNRLYWYRQTLGQGPEFLTYFQNEAQLEKSRLLSDRFSAERPKGSFSTLEIQRTEQGDSAMYLCASSFDRGAEAFFGQGTRLTVV.

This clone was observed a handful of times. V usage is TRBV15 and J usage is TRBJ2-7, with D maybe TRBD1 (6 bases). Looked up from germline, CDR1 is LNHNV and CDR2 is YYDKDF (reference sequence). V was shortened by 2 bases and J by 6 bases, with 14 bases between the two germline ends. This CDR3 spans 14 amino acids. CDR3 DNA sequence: TGTGCCACCAGCAGACTTCCACTCAGGGGCGAGCAGTACTTC. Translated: CATSRLPLRGEQYF. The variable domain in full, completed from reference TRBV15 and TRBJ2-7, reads DAMVIQNPRYQVTQFGKPVTLSCSQTLNHNVMYWYQQKSSQAPKLLFHYYDKDFNNEADTPDNFQSRRPNTSFCFLDIRSPGLGDTAMYLCATSRLPLRGEQYFGPGTRLTVT.

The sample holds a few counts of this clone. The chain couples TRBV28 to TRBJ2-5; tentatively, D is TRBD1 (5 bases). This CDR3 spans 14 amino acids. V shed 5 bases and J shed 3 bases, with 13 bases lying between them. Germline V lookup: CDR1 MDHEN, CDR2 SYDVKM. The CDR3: CASSLIGVEETQYF. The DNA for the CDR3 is TGTGCCAGCAGTCTAATAGGGGTGGAAGAGACCCAGTACTTC.

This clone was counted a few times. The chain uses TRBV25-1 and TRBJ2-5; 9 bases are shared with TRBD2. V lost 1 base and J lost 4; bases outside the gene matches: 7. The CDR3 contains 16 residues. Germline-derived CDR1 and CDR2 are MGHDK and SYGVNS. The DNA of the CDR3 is TGTGCCAGCAGTGAATCCCTACTAGCGGGTGGAGAGACCCAGTACTTC. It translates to CASSESLLAGGETQYF.

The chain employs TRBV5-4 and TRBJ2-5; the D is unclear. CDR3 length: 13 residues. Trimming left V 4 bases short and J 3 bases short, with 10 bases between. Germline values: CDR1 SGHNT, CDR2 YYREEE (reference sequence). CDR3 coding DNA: TGTGCCAGCAGCCCCCCGCAGGAAGAGACCCAGTACTTC. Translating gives CASSPPQEETQYF.

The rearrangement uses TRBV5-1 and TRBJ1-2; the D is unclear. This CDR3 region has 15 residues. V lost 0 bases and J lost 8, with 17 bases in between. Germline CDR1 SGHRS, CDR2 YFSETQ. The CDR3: CASSLDFTDAMGYTF. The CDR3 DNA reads TGCGCCAGCAGCTTGGATTTTACAGACGCTATGGGCTACACCTTC.